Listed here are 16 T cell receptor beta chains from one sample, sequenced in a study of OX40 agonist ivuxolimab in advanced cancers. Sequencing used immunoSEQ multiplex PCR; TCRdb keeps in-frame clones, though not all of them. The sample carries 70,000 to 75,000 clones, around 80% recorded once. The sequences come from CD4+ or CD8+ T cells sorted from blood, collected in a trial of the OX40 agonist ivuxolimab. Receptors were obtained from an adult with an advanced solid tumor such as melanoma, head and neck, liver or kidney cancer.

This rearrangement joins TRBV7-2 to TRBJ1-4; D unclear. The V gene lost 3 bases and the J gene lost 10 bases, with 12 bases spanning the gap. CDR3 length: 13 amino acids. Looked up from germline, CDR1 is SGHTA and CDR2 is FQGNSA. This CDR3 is CASSFVAEGKLFF. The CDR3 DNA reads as TGTGCCAGCAGCTTTGTAGCGGAGGGAAAACTGTTTTTT.

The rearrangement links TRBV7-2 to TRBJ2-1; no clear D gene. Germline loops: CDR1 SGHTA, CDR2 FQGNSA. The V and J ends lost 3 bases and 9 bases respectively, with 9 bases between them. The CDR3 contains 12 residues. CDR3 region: CASSFSSGEQFF. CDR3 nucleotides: TGTGCCAGCAGCTTCTCGTCGGGTGAGCAGTTCTTC.

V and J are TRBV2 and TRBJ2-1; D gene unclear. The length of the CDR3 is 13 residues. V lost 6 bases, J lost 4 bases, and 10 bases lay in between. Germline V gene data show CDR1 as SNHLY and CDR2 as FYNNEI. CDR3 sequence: CASRPGPYNEQFF. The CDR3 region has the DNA TGTGCCAGCAGACCAGGCCCGTACAATGAGCAGTTCTTC.

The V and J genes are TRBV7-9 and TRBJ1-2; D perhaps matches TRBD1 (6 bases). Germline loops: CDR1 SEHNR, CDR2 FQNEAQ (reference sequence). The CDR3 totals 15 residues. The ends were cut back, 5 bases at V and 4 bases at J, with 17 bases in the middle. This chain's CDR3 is CASSPQAQGFYGYTF. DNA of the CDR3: TGTGCCAGCAGCCCCCAGGCGCAGGGGTTCTATGGCTACACCTTC.

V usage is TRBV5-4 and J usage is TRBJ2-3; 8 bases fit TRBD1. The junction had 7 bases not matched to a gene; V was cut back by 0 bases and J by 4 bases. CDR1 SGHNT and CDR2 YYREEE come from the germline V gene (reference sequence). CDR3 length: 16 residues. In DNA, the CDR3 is TGTGCCAGCAGCTTGGGTGACAGGGGATTCCCAGATACGCAGTATTTT. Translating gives CASSLGDRGFPDTQYF. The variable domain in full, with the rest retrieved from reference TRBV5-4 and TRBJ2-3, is ETGVTQSPTHLIKTRGQQVTLRCSSQSGHNTVSWYQQALGQGPQFIFQYYREEENGRGNFPPRFSGLQFPNYSSELNVNALELDDSALYLCASSLGDRGFPDTQYFGPGTRLTVL.

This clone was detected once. The CDR3 DNA follows: TGTGCCAGTAGTATTGGACAGGGTCGAGAGACCCAGTACTTC. As protein: CASSIGQGRETQYF. The gene calls are TRBV19 and TRBJ2-5, with 8 bases matching TRBD1. The CDR3 runs to 14 residues. V trimming: 3 bases; J trimming: 4 bases; junction bases outside the gene matches: 4. In germline, CDR1 is LNHDA, CDR2 SQIVND (reference sequence).

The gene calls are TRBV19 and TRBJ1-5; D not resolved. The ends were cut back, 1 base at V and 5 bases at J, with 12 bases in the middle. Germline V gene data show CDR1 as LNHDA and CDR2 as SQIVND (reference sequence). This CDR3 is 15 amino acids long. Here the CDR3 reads CASSIVGQGYQPQHF. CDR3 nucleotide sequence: TGTGCCAGTAGTATAGTGGGCCAAGGGTATCAGCCCCAGCATTTT. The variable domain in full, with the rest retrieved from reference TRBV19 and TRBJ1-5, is DGGITQSPKYLFRKEGQNVTLSCEQNLNHDAMYWYRQDPGQGLRLIYYSQIVNDFQKGDIAEGYSVSREKKESFPLTVTSAQKNPTAFYLCASSIVGQGYQPQHFGDGTRLSIL.

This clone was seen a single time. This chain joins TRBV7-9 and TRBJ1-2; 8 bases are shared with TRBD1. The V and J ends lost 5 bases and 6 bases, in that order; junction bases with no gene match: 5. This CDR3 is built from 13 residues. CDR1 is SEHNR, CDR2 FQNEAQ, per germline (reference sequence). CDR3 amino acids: CASSLLTGDGYTF. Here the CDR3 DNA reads TGTGCCAGCAGCCTACTGACAGGGGATGGCTACACCTTC. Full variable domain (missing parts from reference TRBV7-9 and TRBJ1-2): DTGVSQNPRHKITKRGQNVTFRCDPISEHNRLYWYRQTLGQGPEFLTYFQNEAQLEKSRLLSDRFSAERPKGSFSTLEIQRTEQGDSAMYLCASSLLTGDGYTFGSGTRLTVV.

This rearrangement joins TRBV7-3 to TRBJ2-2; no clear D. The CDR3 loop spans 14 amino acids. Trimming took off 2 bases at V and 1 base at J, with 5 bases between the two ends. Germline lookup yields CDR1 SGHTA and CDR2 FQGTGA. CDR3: CASSLSENTGELFF. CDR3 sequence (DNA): TGTGCCAGCAGCTTATCGGAGAACACCGGGGAGCTGTTTTTT.

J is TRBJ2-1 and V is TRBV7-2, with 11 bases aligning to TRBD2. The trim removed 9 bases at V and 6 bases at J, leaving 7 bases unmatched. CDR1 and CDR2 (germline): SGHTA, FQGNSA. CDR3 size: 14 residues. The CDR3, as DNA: TGTGCCAGTAAGACTAGCGGGGACCCCAATGAGCAGTTCTTC. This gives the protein CASKTSGDPNEQFF.

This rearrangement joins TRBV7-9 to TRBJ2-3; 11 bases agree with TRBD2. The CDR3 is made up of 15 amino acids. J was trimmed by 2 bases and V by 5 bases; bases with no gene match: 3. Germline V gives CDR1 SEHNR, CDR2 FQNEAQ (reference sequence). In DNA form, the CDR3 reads TGTGCCAGCAGCAATAGCGGGGGGGTCACAGATACGCAGTATTTT. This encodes CASSNSGGVTDTQYF.

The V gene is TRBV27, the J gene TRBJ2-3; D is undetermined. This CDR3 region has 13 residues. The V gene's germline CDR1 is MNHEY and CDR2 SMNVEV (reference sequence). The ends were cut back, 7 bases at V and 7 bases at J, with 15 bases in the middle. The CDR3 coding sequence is TGTGCCAGCAATCAGGTCGGCGCGAATACGCAGTATTTT. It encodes CASNQVGANTQYF.

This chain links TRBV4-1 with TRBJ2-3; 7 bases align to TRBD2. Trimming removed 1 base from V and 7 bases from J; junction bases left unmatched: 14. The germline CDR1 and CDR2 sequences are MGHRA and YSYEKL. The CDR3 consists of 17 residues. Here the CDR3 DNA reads TGCGCCAGCAGCCAAGTTGGGGGGGGTCTGAGTTTGTATACGCAGTATTTT. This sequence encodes CASSQVGGGLSLYTQYF.

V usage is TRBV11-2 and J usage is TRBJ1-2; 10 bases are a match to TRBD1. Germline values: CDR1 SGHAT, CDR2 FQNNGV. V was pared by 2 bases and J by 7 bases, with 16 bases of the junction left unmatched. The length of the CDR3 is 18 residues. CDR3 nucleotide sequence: TGTGCCAGCAGCTTAATAAACGTAGTCCGGGACAGGGGAGGTGGCTACACCTTC. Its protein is CASSLINVVRDRGGGYTF.

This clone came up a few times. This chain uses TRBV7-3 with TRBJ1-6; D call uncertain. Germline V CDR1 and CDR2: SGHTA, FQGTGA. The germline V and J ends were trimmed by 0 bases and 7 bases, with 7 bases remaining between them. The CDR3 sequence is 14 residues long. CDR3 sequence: CASSLTGNNSPLHF. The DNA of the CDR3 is TGTGCCAGCAGCTTAACCGGGAACAATTCACCCCTCCACTTT.

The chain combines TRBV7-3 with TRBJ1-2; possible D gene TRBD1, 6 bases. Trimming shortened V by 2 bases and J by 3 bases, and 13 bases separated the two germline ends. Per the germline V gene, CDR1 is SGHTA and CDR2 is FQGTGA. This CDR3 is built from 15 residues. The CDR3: CASSLGQGLDYGYTF. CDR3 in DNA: TGTGCCAGCAGCTTAGGGCAGGGGCTGGACTATGGCTACACCTTC.